The 15 T cell receptor beta chains in this list originate from one sample, sequenced in a study of cytomegalovirus exposure and HLA in healthy donors. Primers: 60 Vbeta forward and 13 Jbeta reverse. The assay was immunoSEQ multiplex PCR, and TCRdb's table has in-frame clones only and misses some. The sample shows about 110,000 clones, and 6.8% sits with its ten largest clones. The sample was PBMCs. Receptors were obtained from a man aged 40-55 years in good health and CMV-seropositive.

The V gene is TRBV5-1, the J gene TRBJ2-1, with TRBD2 matching 11 bases. V shed 6 bases, J shed 8 bases, and the junction held 7 bases outside the gene matches. The germline V gene encodes CDR1 SGHRS and CDR2 YFSETQ. This CDR3 has 14 amino acids. The CDR3 spells CASTSLSGRDEQFF. The CDR3 region has the DNA TGCGCCAGCACCTCTCTTAGCGGGAGGGATGAGCAGTTCTTC.

This chain links TRBV12-5 with TRBJ2-1, with unresolved D. The CDR3 loop spans 16 amino acids. Looked up from germline, CDR1 is LGHNT and CDR2 is FRNRAP. The V and J ends lost 0 bases and 8 bases respectively, with 17 bases between them. CDR3 in DNA: TGTGCTAGTGGTTTGGTAGGAGCTAGTTCTGGATATGAGCAGTTCTTC. As protein: CASGLVGASSGYEQFF.

This chain uses TRBV5-8 with TRBJ2-7, with a possible D match to TRBD2 (6 bases). There are 13 residues in the CDR3. Germline V gene data show CDR1 as SGHTS and CDR2 as YDEGEE. The germline V and J ends were trimmed by 5 bases and 2 bases, with 11 bases remaining between them. The CDR3 nucleotides read TGTGCCAGCAGTTACACTAGCACCTACGAGCAGTACTTC. Translating gives CASSYTSTYEQYF.

CDR3 DNA sequence: TGTGCCAGCTCACTGGGGACAGGGCGGCAGCCCCAGCATTTT. Its protein is CASSLGTGRQPQHF. The rearrangement links TRBV18 to TRBJ1-5; TRBD1 aligns across 9 bases. Per the germline V gene, CDR1 is KGHSH and CDR2 is LQKENI. CDR3 size: 14 residues. Losses at the gene ends were 4 bases for V and 7 bases for J; bases not matched to a gene: 5.

This chain links TRBV5-5 with TRBJ1-3; D is undetermined. Germline CDR1 is SGHKS and CDR2 is YYEKEE (reference sequence). Trimming removed 2 bases at V and 0 bases at J, with 18 bases between. CDR3 length equals 18 residues. The CDR3 nucleotides are TGTGCCAGCAGCTTAGTCCTAGGAGGACTCCTCTCTGGAAACACCATATATTTT. As protein: CASSLVLGGLLSGNTIYF.

The chain uses TRBV25-1 and TRBJ2-2; weak D call: TRBD1 (6 bases). The V end lost 7 bases, the J end lost 5 bases, and 8 bases lay between the germline ends. This CDR3 spans 12 amino acids. Germline values: CDR1 MGHDK, CDR2 SYGVNS. The CDR3 nucleotides read TGTGCCAGCACAGGGGTTACCGGGGAGCTGTTTTTT. It specifies CASTGVTGELFF.

The CDR3 DNA follows: TGTGCCAGCAGTGACCCGGGACTAGCGGGAGGTTACGAGCAGTACTTC. Its protein is CASSDPGLAGGYEQYF. The chain has TRBV6-1 and TRBJ2-7, with 15 nucleotides matching TRBD2. Germline V CDR1 and CDR2: MNHNS, SASEGT. The CDR3 spans 16 residues. J lost 4 bases, V lost 3 bases, and 4 bases had no gene match.

J is TRBJ1-5 and V is TRBV18; tentatively, D is TRBD1 (6 bases). Trimming shortened V by 5 bases and J by 4 bases, and 15 bases separated the two germline ends. The CDR3 length is 15 residues. In germline, CDR1 is KGHSH, CDR2 LQKENI. Here the CDR3 reads CASSSKQGSNQPQHF. CDR3 coding DNA: TGTGCCAGCTCATCAAAACAGGGATCTAATCAGCCCCAGCATTTT.

The rearrangement joins TRBV30 to TRBJ1-3, with 7 bases identical to TRBD1. Germline trimming cut 0 bases from V and 4 bases from J; bases unmatched to any gene: 0. The germline gives CDR1 GTSNPN, CDR2 SVGIG (reference sequence). The CDR3 consists of 13 residues. The CDR3 coding sequence is TGTGCCTGGAGTGTGACAGGGGGAAACACCATATATTTT. Its translation: CAWSVTGGNTIYF.

The V call is TRBV2, the J call TRBJ2-6; D not resolved. Trimming shortened V by 10 bases and J by 0 bases, and 7 bases separated the two germline ends. The germline gives CDR1 SNHLY, CDR2 FYNNEI. The CDR3 is 13 amino acids. This CDR3 reads CAIKISGANVLTF. As DNA, the CDR3 is TGTGCCATCAAAATCTCTGGGGCCAACGTCCTGACTTTC. Full variable domain (rest looked up from reference TRBV2 and TRBJ2-6): EPEVTQTPSHQVTQMGQEVILRCVPISNHLYFYWYRQILGQKVEFLVSFYNNEISEKSEIFDDQFSVERPDGSNFTLKIRSTKLEDSAMYFCAIKISGANVLTFGAGSRLTVL.

CDR3 protein: CASLQGNMNTEAFF. Written as DNA, the CDR3 is TGTGCCAGTCTACAGGGGAACATGAACACTGAAGCTTTCTTT. V is TRBV28 and J is TRBJ1-1, with TRBD1 identical over 7 bases. J gave up 0 bases and V 9 bases, and 7 bases lay outside the gene matches. This CDR3 has 14 amino acids. CDR1 and CDR2 (germline): MDHEN, SYDVKM.

This sequence joins TRBV9 and TRBJ2-3; 16 positions match TRBD2. This CDR3 contains 18 residues. The V segment lost 0 bases and the J segment 6 bases; nucleotides outside the gene matches: 7. Germline values: CDR1 SGDLS, CDR2 YYNGEE. The CDR3 loop reads CASSVELWGLAGGDTQYF. The CDR3 DNA is TGTGCCAGCAGCGTAGAGTTATGGGGACTAGCGGGAGGGGATACGCAGTATTTT.

V and J are TRBV6-1 and TRBJ2-1, with 7 bases lining up with TRBD1. The CDR3 runs 13 residues. V dropped 2 bases and J dropped 6; count of bases not matched to a gene: 1. Germline V gives CDR1 MNHNS, CDR2 SASEGT. In nucleotides, the CDR3 is TGTGCCAGCAGTGAACAGGGGGTCAATGAGCAGTTCTTC. Protein product: CASSEQGVNEQFF.

The rearrangement joins TRBV19 to TRBJ2-3; the D gene is possibly TRBD2 (5 bases). Trimming took 3 bases from V and 3 from J, leaving 13 bases between them. The CDR3 covers 15 residues. The V gene's germline CDR1 is LNHDA and CDR2 SQIVND (reference sequence). The CDR3 protein is CASSMLEDRTDTQYF. The DNA of the CDR3 is TGTGCCAGTAGTATGTTGGAGGATAGGACAGATACGCAGTATTTT.

The chain combines TRBV7-9 with TRBJ2-5, with 8 nucleotides matching TRBD1. Germline CDR1 and CDR2: SEHNR and FQNEAQ (reference sequence). This CDR3 contains 16 residues. V was clipped by 5 bases and J by 2 bases; unmatched bases: 10. The CDR3 DNA reads TGTGCCAGCAGCCGTGGACAGGGTGGATGGCAAGAGACCCAGTACTTC. Protein: CASSRGQGGWQETQYF.